This TCR beta chain was recovered during a study of PD-1 blockade in classical Hodgkin lymphoma. After autologous stem cell transplantation all patients relapsed, and prior brentuximab vedotin exposure differed between cohorts. Reported best responses ranged across complete response, partial response or progressive disease. The assay was immunoSEQ multiplex PCR, and TCRdb's table has in-frame clones only and misses some. The sample lists over 15,000 clones; over 80% were seen once. Findings and limits, study-wide: Baseline diversity resembling that of newly diagnosed patients was seen in complete responders.

On this clone: The antigen is unknown.

CDR3 length equals 13 residues. Looked up from germline, CDR1 is MNHEY and CDR2 is SVGAGI. V lost 2 bases and J 5 bases, leaving 9 bases between the germline ends. The chain joins TRBV6-5 to TRBJ2-5, with D unclear. The receptor comes from a human donor with classical Hodgkin lymphoma. The sample here was peripheral blood mononuclear cells (PBMCs), taken before the second cycle of nivolumab. The CDR3: CASSYRVEETQYF. In DNA form, the CDR3 reads TGTGCCAGCAGTTACAGGGTGGAGGAGACCCAGTACTTC.